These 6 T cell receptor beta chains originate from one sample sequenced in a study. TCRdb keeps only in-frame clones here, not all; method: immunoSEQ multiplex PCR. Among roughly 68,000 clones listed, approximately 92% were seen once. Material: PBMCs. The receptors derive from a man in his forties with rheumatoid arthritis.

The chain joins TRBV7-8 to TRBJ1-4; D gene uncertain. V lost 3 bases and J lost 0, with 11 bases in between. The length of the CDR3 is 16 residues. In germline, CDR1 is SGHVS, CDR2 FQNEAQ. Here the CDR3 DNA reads TGTGCCAGCAGCTTGGGCAGATTAGCAACTAATGAAAAACTGTTTTTT. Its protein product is CASSLGRLATNEKLFF.

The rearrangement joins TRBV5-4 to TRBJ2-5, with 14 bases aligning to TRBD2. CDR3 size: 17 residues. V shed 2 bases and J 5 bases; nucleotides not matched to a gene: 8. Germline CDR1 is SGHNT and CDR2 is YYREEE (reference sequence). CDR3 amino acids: CASSLGTSGGPQETQYF. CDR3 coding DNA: TGTGCCAGCAGCTTAGGGACTAGCGGGGGTCCCCAGGAGACCCAGTACTTC.

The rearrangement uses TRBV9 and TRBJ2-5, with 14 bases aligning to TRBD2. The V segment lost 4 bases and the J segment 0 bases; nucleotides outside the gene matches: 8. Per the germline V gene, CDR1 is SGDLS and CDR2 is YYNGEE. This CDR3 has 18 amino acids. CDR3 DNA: TGTGCCAGCAGCCCCCGGACTAGCGGGGGGATCAACCAAGAGACCCAGTACTTC. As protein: CASSPRTSGGINQETQYF.

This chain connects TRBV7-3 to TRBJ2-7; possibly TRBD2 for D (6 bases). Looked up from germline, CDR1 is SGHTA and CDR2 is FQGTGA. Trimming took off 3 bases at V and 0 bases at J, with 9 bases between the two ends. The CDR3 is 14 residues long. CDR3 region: CASSFGGSSYEQYF. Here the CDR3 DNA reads TGTGCCAGCAGCTTCGGGGGTAGCTCCTACGAGCAGTACTTC.

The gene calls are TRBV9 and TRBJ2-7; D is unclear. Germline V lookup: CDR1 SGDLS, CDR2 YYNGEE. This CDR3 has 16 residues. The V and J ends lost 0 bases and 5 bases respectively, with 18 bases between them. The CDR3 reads CASSVEIGSAVDEQYF. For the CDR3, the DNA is TGTGCCAGCAGCGTAGAGATAGGGTCGGCGGTTGACGAGCAGTACTTC.

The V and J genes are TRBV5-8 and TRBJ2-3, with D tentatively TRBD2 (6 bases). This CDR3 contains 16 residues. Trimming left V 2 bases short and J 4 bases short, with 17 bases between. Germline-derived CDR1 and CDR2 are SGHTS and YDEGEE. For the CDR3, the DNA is TGTGCCAGCAGCTTTGGCGGGACGAAAAGCGCAGATACGCAGTATTTT. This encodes CASSFGGTKSADTQYF.